These 18 T cell receptor beta chains came from one sample sequenced in a study of identical twins. TCRdb used MiXCR to reprocess the 5' RACE reads, holding one entry per CDR3 protein. The table includes around 280,000 distinct CDR3 sequences, 8% to 9% detected once. This same sample was also taken into another study, of yellow fever vaccine responses in identical twins.

The sequencing sample was made of memory (CD45RO+) T cells sorted from blood. These receptors all stem from a woman younger than 35 in good health.

This clonotype was picked up a small number of times. This clone may be a read error of a much larger clone one base away. V gene TRBV7-3 combines with J gene TRBJ2-3; D not certain. The DNA end lines up better with TRBJ1-5; the J call may be wrong. Germline-derived CDR1 and CDR2 are SGHTA and FQGTGA. CDR3 length: 15 amino acids. The CDR3 nucleotides read TGTGCCAGCAGCTTAATGGGCGTTAGCACAGATACGCAGCATTTT. Its translation is CASSLMGVSTDTQHF.

This clonotype was seen at least ten times. The chain employs TRBV5-1 and TRBJ2-3, with unresolved D. This CDR3 spans 14 amino acids. V dropped 5 bases and J dropped 0 bases, with 10 bases sitting between them. CDR1 and CDR2 from the germline V gene are SGHRS and YFSETQ. The DNA for the CDR3 is TGCGCCAGCAGGGAGACCACTAGCACAGATACGCAGTATTTT. Its protein is CASRETTSTDTQYF.

Ten or more counts support this clonotype. V gene TRBV9 combines with J gene TRBJ2-7, with a weak D call TRBD1 (6 bases). The CDR3 is 14 residues long. CDR1 is SGDLS, CDR2 YYNGEE, per germline. V was clipped by 4 bases and J by 2 bases, with 13 bases between them. CDR3 nucleotides: TGTGCCAGCAGCCCTGGGACAACGACCTACGAGCAGTACTTC. Its translation: CASSPGTTTYEQYF.

In this sample, this clonotype turned up many times. This sequence joins TRBV5-1 and TRBJ2-1; possible D gene TRBD2, 6 bases. The ends were cut back, 0 bases at V and 9 bases at J, with 10 bases in the middle. The germline CDR1 and CDR2 sequences are SGHRS and YFSETQ. The CDR3 totals 13 residues. CDR3 protein: CASSLALEGEQFF. In DNA form, the CDR3 reads TGCGCCAGCAGCTTGGCACTGGAGGGTGAGCAGTTCTTC. The entire variable domain, with the rest obtained from reference TRBV5-1 and TRBJ2-1, is as follows: KAGVTQTPRYLIKTRGQQVTLSCSPISGHRSVSWYQQTPGQGLQFLFEYFSETQRNKGNFPGRFSGRQFSNSRSEMNVSTLELGDSALYLCASSLALEGEQFFGPGTRLTVL.

The J gene is TRBJ2-3, the V gene TRBV27; 13 bases align to TRBD2. V gave up 6 bases and J gave up 11 bases; unmatched junction bases: 11. Germline CDR1 reads MNHEY; CDR2 reads SMNVEV (reference sequence). The CDR3 covers 15 residues. CDR3 in amino acids: CASRTSGGLATEQYF. CDR3 in DNA: TGTGCCAGCAGGACTAGCGGGGGGCTCGCCACAGAGCAGTATTTT.

This clonotype came up many times. This chain joins TRBV20-1 and TRBJ2-5; 15 bases map to TRBD2. This CDR3 is built from 16 residues. The V gene's germline CDR1 is DFQATT and CDR2 SNEGSKA (reference sequence). V was pared by 7 bases and J by 1 base, with 7 bases of the junction left unmatched. DNA for the CDR3: TGCAGTGGGAGGACTAGCGGGAGGGCCTCCCAAGAGACCCAGTACTTC. It yields the protein CSGRTSGRASQETQYF.

This clonotype was seen only a few times. The V call is TRBV6-1, the J call TRBJ2-2; TRBD2 might be the D (5 bases). The CDR3 totals 17 residues. The V gene lost 6 bases and the J gene lost 0 bases, with 17 bases spanning the gap. CDR1 is MNHNS, CDR2 SASEGT, per germline. CDR3 nucleotide sequence: TGTGCCAGCAGCCCTTCACGGGGAAACGCGAACACCGGGGAGCTGTTTTTT. This encodes CASSPSRGNANTGELFF.

This clonotype has at least ten counts. CDR3 bases: TGTGCCAGTTTCCGGGGGGTCCCTTACGAGCAGTACTTC. Its protein is CASFRGVPYEQYF. This chain uses TRBV28 with TRBJ2-7; 7 bases align to TRBD2. Germline V gene lookup returns CDR1 MDHEN and CDR2 SYDVKM. V trimming: 9 bases; J trimming: 4 bases; junction bases outside the gene matches: 9. The CDR3 runs to 13 residues. Full variable domain (outside the CDR3, taken from reference TRBV28 and TRBJ2-7): DVKVTQSSRYLVKRTGEKVFLECVQDMDHENMFWYRQDPGLGLRLIYFSYDVKMKEKGDIPEGYSVSREKKERFSLILESASTNQTSMYLCASFRGVPYEQYFGPGTRLTVT.

The V call is TRBV9, the J call TRBJ2-3, with a weak D call TRBD2 (5 bases). Germline CDR1 and CDR2: SGDLS and YYNGEE. Trimming took off 2 bases at V and 2 bases at J, with 12 bases between the two ends. CDR3 length equals 15 residues. The CDR3: CASSVTSKNTDTQYF. The CDR3 DNA reads TGTGCCAGCAGCGTTACTAGTAAAAACACAGATACGCAGTATTTT.

This clonotype was picked up a small number of times. The chain recombines TRBV27 with TRBJ2-2; D perhaps matches TRBD2 (6 bases). Germline V gene data show CDR1 as MNHEY and CDR2 as SMNVEV (reference sequence). Deletions cut 4 bases from V and 4 bases from J, with 10 bases between. The CDR3 contains 14 residues. The CDR3 DNA reads TGTGCCAGCAGTTCCGGGACTGCCACCGGGGAGCTGTTTTTT. It encodes CASSSGTATGELFF.

The CDR3 region is CASSLAGIDNQPQHF. The CDR3 DNA is TGCGCCAGCAGCTTAGCCGGGATAGACAATCAGCCCCAGCATTTT. The genes are TRBV5-1 and TRBJ1-5, with D unresolved. The germline V and J ends were trimmed by 2 bases and 3 bases, with 12 bases remaining between them. CDR1 is SGHRS and CDR2 is YFSETQ in the germline V gene. This CDR3 region has 15 residues.

As concerns this clonotype: A much larger clone lies a single base off, so this may be a read error. The chain employs TRBV9 and TRBJ1-1; D is unclear. The V gene's germline CDR1 is SGDLS and CDR2 YYNGEE. This CDR3 spans 13 amino acids. Deletions cut 2 bases from V and 0 bases from J, with 5 bases between. This CDR3 reads CASSVLMNTEAFF. The CDR3 DNA reads as TGTGCCAGCAGCGTCCTAATGAACACTGAAGCTTTCTTT.

This clonotype was seen at least ten times. This chain connects TRBV20-1 to TRBJ2-1; 9 nucleotides line up with TRBD2. CDR1 and CDR2 (germline): DFQATT, SNEGSKA (reference sequence). The CDR3 has 17 amino acids. The V gene end was trimmed by 4 bases and the J gene end by 3 bases; junction bases not matched to a gene: 13. The CDR3 coding sequence is TGCAGTGCTAAGGGGACTAGCACCGGAGTGGGCTACAATGAGCAGTTCTTC. This sequence encodes CSAKGTSTGVGYNEQFF.

Only a few counts were recorded for this clonotype. The CDR3 sequence is CASSPGTGTASPLHF. CDR3 DNA sequence: TGTGCCAGCTCACCAGGGACAGGGACAGCTTCACCCCTCCACTTT. The chain combines TRBV18 with TRBJ1-6; 9 nucleotides match TRBD1. In germline, CDR1 is KGHSH, CDR2 LQKENI. The CDR3 consists of 15 residues. V gave up 2 bases and J gave up 9 bases; unmatched junction bases: 5. The variable domain in full, with the rest retrieved from reference TRBV18 and TRBJ1-6, is NAGVMQNPRHLVRRRGQEARLRCSPMKGHSHVYWYRQLPEEGLKFMVYLQKENIIDESGMPKERFSAEFPKEGPSILRIQQVVRGDSAAYFCASSPGTGTASPLHFGNGTRLTVT.

This clonotype was counted ten times or more. V and J are TRBV6-1 and TRBJ2-1; D is possibly TRBD2 (6 bases). The CDR3 is 13 residues long. With 7 bases removed from V and 7 bases from J, the gap between germline ends came to 14 bases. Germline loops: CDR1 MNHNS, CDR2 SASEGT. The CDR3 sequence: CASTLPGGNEQFF. DNA for the CDR3: TGTGCCAGCACCCTCCCAGGAGGGAATGAGCAGTTCTTC.

This clonotype was recorded many times. V and J are TRBV28 and TRBJ2-2, with D possibly matching TRBD1 (6 bases). Germline CDR1 reads MDHEN; CDR2 reads SYDVKM. Trimming took off 5 bases at V and 6 bases at J, with 16 bases between the two ends. The length of the CDR3 is 15 residues. CDR3 DNA sequence: TGTGCCAGCAGTGAGACAGGCTACGTCTCCGGGGAGCTGTTTTTT. Encoded protein: CASSETGYVSGELFF. Full variable domain (outside the CDR3, taken from reference TRBV28 and TRBJ2-2): DVKVTQSSRYLVKRTGEKVFLECVQDMDHENMFWYRQDPGLGLRLIYFSYDVKMKEKGDIPEGYSVSREKKERFSLILESASTNQTSMYLCASSETGYVSGELFFGEGSRLTVL.

The sample holds many counts of this clonotype. The chain joins TRBV12-3 or TRBV12-4 to TRBJ2-2; D not resolved. The CDR3 has 12 amino acids. Trimming shortened V by 4 bases and J by 4 bases, and 4 bases separated the two germline ends. This CDR3 reads CASSWSTGELFF. The CDR3 region has the DNA TGTGCCAGCAGTTGGAGCACCGGGGAGCTGTTTTTT.

In this sample, this clonotype turned up a few times. The genes are TRBV6-1 and TRBJ1-2, with D unclear. The CDR3 contains 13 residues. Trimming shortened V by 5 bases and J by 4 bases, and 11 bases separated the two germline ends. Germline lookup yields CDR1 MNHNS and CDR2 SASEGT. The CDR3 DNA reads TGTGCCAGCAGTCATGAGCTACTCTATGGCTACACCTTC. Residues: CASSHELLYGYTF.